This T cell receptor beta chain originates from a study of blood T cell repertoires in COVID-19. On the study more broadly: The United States, Italy and Spain supplied acute and convalescent COVID-19 samples. Sample material is recorded as cDNA or gDNA derived from T cells, B-cell-depleted T cells, or PBMCs.

Authors' methods: Amplification of reference gene primers was used by the study to estimate nucleated cell counts. Clones were read by immunoSEQ multiplex PCR, and TCRdb kept only the in-frame ones, dropping some. Clone size and V and J calls were adopted from that table, with D and trimming inferred from the DNA. Of around 100,000 clones in the sample, roughly nine tenths were seen once. This CDR3 is built from 14 residues. The ends were cut back, 0 bases at V and 6 bases at J, with 13 bases in the middle. In germline, CDR1 is SGHNT, CDR2 YYREEE (reference sequence). The chain employs TRBV5-4 and TRBJ2-7; D possibly corresponds to TRBD1 (5 bases). This sequence was found in a man younger than 40 in a cohort sampled during active COVID-19. The sequenced sample consisted of peripheral blood. CDR3 sequence reads: CASSLEGRVGEQYF. The CDR3 region has the DNA TGTGCCAGCAGCTTGGAAGGCAGGGTGGGCGAGCAGTACTTC. The complete variable domain, with remaining parts taken from reference TRBV5-4 and TRBJ2-7, reads ETGVTQSPTHLIKTRGQQVTLRCSSQSGHNTVSWYQQALGQGPQFIFQYYREEENGRGNFPPRFSGLQFPNYSSELNVNALELDDSALYLCASSLEGRVGEQYFGPGTRLTVT.